The clone carrying this T cell receptor (beta chain) was counted many times. What it binds is not known. To make TCR beta libraries, researchers used iRepertoire HTBI primers and Arm-PCR of CDR3 regions. As handled by the study authors: Samples collectively showed around 56 TRBV and approximately 15 TRBJ segments. One entry per CDR3 protein, called by TCRdb with MiXCR from the multiplex PCR reads. TCRdb's processing, not the study's, gives the V and J calls here. The sample contains around 340,000 distinct CDR3 sequences, about 19% of which appear only once. The data are from a study of regulatory T cells in long-lasting Graves disease. Whole-study results and caveats: New patients shared fewer public clonotypes (around 970) than persistent patients did (roughly 2,700). Patients with persistent disease showed a bias toward TRBV28, TRBJ1-2 and TRBJ2-5.

Sample time point: persistent/refractory GD, antithyroid drugs over 5 years with positive TRAb. Scientists built the TCR library using RNA that was extracted from PBMCs. The CDR3 loop spans 11 amino acids. V lost 2 bases and J lost 6, with 4 bases in between. The TCR comes from a female donor with Graves disease. This chain joins TRBV12-3 or TRBV12-4 and TRBJ1-1; the D is unclear. The material was peripheral blood mononuclear cells (PBMCs), obtained when the disease was refractory, from a patient treated with antithyroid drugs. CDR3 protein: CASSLISEAFF. The CDR3 coding sequence is TGTGCCAGCAGTTTAATCTCTGAAGCTTTCTTT.